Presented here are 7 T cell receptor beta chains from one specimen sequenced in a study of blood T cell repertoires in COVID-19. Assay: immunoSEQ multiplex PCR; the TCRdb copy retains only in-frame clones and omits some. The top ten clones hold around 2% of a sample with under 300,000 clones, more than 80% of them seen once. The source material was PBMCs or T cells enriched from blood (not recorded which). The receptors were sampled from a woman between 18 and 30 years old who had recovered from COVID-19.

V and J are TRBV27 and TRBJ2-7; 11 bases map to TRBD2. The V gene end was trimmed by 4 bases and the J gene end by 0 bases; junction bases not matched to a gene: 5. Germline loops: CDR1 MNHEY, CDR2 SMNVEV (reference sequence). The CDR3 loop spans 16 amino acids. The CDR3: CASSSLTSGASYEQYF. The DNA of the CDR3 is TGTGCCAGCAGTTCCCTGACTAGCGGGGCCTCCTACGAGCAGTACTTC.

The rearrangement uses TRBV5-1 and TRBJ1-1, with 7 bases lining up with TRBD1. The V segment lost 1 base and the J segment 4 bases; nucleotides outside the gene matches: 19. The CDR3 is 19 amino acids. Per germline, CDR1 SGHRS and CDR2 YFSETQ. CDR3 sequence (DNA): TGCGCCAGCAGCTTGTCGGCCCCGTTTGAGGGGGCGCCCCCCACTGAAGCTTTCTTT. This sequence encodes CASSLSAPFEGAPPTEAFF.

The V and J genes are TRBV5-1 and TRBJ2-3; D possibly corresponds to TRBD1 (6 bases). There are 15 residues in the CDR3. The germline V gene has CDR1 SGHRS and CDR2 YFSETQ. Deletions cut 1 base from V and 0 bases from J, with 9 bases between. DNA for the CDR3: TGCGCCAGCAGCTTGTCAGGGGTCAGCACAGATACGCAGTATTTT. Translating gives CASSLSGVSTDTQYF.

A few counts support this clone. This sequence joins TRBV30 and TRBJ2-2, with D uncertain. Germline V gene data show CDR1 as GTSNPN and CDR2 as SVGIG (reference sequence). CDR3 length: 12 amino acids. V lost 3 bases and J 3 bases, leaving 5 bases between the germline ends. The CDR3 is CAWRSDTGELFF. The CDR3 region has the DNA TGTGCCTGGAGGAGCGACACCGGGGAGCTGTTTTTT.

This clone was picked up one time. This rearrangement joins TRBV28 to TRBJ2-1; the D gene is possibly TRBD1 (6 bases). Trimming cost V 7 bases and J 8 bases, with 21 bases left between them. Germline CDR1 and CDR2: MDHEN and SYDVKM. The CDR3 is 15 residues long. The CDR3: CASIRVGGIWDEQFF. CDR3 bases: TGTGCCAGCATCCGAGTAGGGGGAATTTGGGATGAGCAGTTCTTC.

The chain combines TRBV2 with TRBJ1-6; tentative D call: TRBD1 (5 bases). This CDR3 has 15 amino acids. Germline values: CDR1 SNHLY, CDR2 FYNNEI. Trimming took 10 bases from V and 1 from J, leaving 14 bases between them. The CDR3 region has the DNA TGTGCCAACAACACCCAGGGATCCTATAATTCACCCCTCCACTTT. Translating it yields CANNTQGSYNSPLHF. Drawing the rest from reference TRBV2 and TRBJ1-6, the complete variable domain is EPEVTQTPSHQVTQMGQEVILRCVPISNHLYFYWYRQILGQKVEFLVSFYNNEISEKSEIFDDQFSVERPDGSNFTLKIRSTKLEDSAMYFCANNTQGSYNSPLHFGNGTRLTVT.

CDR3 loop: CATGTGLNTEAFF. The CDR3 DNA reads TGTGCCACGGGGACAGGGCTGAACACTGAAGCTTTCTTT. The chain links TRBV10-3 to TRBJ1-1; 9 nucleotides line up with TRBD1. After removal of 10 bases from V and 0 bases from J, the junction contained 3 bases not matched to a gene. CDR3 size: 13 residues. Germline assignment: CDR1 ENHRY and CDR2 SYGVKD.